This TCR beta chain was profiled in a study of technical replicates of blood from a handful of donors. Measured with immunoSEQ multiplex PCR; TCRdb has only the in-frame clones, and not every one. Of about 59,000 clones in the sample, about 94% are singletons; the top ten hold around 4.2%. Germline CDR1 is MNHEY and CDR2 is SMNVEV (reference sequence). V lost 9 bases and J lost 4; bases outside the gene matches: 7. This CDR3 has 14 residues. What was sequenced was PBMCs. This clonotype was sampled from a human donor in good health. Some clones in this sample may be carry-over from other donors' samples. The genes are TRBV27 and TRBJ2-3, with TRBD2 matching 10 bases. The CDR3 bases are TGTGCCAGTGGTCTAGCGGGAGCATCAGATACGCAGTATTTT. Residues: CASGLAGASDTQYF.